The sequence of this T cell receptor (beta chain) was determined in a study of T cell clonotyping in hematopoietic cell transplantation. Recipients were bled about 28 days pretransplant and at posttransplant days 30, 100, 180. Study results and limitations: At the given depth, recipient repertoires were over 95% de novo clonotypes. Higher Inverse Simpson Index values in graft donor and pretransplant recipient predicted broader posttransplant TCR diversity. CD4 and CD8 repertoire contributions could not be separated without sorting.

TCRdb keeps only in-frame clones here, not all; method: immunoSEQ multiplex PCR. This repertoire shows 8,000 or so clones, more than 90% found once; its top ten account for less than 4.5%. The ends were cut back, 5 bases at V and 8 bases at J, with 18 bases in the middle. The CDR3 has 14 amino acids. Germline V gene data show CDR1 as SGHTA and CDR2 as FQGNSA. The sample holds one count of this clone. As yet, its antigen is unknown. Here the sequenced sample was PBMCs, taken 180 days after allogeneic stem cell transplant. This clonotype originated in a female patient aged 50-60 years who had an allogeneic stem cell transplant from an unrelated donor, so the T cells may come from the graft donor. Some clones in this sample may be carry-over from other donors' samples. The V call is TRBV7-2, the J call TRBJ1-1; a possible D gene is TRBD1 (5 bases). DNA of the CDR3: TGTGCCAGCAGCCCCACCCTTCAGGGCCAGGAAGCTTTCTTT. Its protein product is CASSPTLQGQEAFF.